This TCR beta chain derives from a study of blood T cell repertoires in COVID-19. About the research overall: Some COVID-19 samples were acute and others convalescent; all came from the United States, Italy and Spain. Sample material is recorded as cDNA or gDNA derived from T cells, B-cell-depleted T cells, or PBMCs.

Original analysis: Amplification with reference gene primers provided the estimates of nucleated cell counts. Measured with immunoSEQ multiplex PCR; TCRdb has only the in-frame clones, and not every one. V and J calls and clone size are copied from that table; D and trimming were computed from the DNA. The sample has some 200,000 clones; around 82% are singletons. Germline CDR1 and CDR2: SNHLY and FYNNEI. V was pared by 2 bases and J by 7 bases, with 17 bases between. CDR3 size: 15 residues. Participant-reported clinical history was the basis for cohort assignment. The chain combines TRBV2 with TRBJ1-2; the D gene is possibly TRBD1 (6 bases). The sequence derives from a middle-aged man who had recovered from COVID-19. Sample: PBMCs or T cells enriched from blood (not recorded which). The CDR3 DNA sequence: TGTGCCAGCAGTGAATTGGCGGGGGGCGCCAGTGGCTACACCTTC. This gives the protein CASSELAGGASGYTF.